This T cell receptor (beta chain) was recorded in a study of PD-1 blockade in classical Hodgkin lymphoma. Study as a whole: Patients were dosed intravenously with nivolumab at 3 mg/kg every 2 weeks. Study-wide findings and caveats: Sources of repertoire differences remain undefined, possibly disease activity or prior therapy. Complete responders started with a diversity level that resembled newly diagnosed patients at baseline.

In the case of this clone: Its antigen is unidentified.

The CDR3 has 13 residues. Trimming took 5 bases from V and 6 from J, leaving 10 bases between them. Germline V gene lookup returns CDR1 SSHAT and CDR2 FNYEAQ (reference sequence). Profiled with immunoSEQ multiplex PCR; TCRdb holds only in-frame clones, not every one. The sample includes about 43,000 clones, over 65% seen only once; the top ten take approximately 3%. Relapse after autologous stem cell transplantation occurred in every patient, and brentuximab vedotin exposure varied. Classification of best responses gave complete response, partial response or progressive disease. This specimen consisted of peripheral blood mononuclear cells (PBMCs), obtained before the second cycle of nivolumab. The receptor's source is a human donor with classical Hodgkin lymphoma. The chain couples TRBV7-7 to TRBJ2-2; D is perhaps TRBD1 or TRBD2 (6 bases each). The CDR3: CASSEGGSGELFF. The CDR3 region has the DNA TGTGCCAGCAGCGAAGGGGGGTCCGGGGAGCTGTTTTTT.